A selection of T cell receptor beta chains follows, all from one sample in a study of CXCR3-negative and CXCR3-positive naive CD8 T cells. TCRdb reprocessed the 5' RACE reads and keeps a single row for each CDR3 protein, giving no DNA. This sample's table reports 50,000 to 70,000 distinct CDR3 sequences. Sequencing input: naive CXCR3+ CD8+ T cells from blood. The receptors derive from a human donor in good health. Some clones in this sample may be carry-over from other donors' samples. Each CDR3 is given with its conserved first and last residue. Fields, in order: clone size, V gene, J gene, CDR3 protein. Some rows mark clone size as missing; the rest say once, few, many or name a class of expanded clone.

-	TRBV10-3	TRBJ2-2	CAITGTSGGAANTGELFF
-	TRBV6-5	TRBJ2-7	CASSTGAFTYEQYF
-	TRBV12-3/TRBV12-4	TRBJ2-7	CASSFGWSSGLYEQYF
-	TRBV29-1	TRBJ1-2	CSVREGVNYGYTF
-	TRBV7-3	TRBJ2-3	CASSSMDTGTQYF
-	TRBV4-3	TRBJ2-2	CASSQDQSGINTGELFF
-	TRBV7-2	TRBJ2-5	CASSKPGPPQYF
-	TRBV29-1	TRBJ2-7	CSVVDGISYEQYF
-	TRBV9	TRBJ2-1	CASSGGATNEQFF
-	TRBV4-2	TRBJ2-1	CASSQVSGGANEQFF
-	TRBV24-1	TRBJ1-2	CATSGIEGVEDYGYTF
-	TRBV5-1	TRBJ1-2	CASSSDRGDGYTF
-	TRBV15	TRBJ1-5	CATSRDMDRDQPQHF
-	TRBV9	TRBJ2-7	CASSVAGTATYEQYF
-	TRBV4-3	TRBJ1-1	CASSLRTGNTEAIF
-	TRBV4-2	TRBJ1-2	CASSLRGQGDYGYTF
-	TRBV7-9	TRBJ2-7	CASSLTGDYEQYF
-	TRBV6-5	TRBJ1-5	CASSYNGESQPQHF
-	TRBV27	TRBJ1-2	CASSPTGFYGYTF
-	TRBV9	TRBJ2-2	CASSVRTTGELFF
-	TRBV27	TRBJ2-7	CASSYQYGYEQYF
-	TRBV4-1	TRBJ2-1	CASSSYSGGGYNEQFF
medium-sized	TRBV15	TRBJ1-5	CATSRVENSNQPQHF
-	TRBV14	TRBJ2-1	CASSQDPRDGYHEQFF
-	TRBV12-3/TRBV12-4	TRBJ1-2	CASSSSTTGGYGYTF
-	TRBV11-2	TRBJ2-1	CASSRRGLGLRSPNNEQFF
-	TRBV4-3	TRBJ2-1	CASSQRRDRGFSNEQFF
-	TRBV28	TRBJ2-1	CASGVGYNEQFF
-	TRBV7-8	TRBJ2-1	CASSLAGGYNEQFF
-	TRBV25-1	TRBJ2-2	CASSEPSTGRGTGELFF
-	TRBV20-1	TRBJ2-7	CSARDLRDRVLFGQYF
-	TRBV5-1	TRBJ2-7	CASQGGLRAYEQYF
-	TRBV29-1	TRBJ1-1	CSVEIREYTEAFF
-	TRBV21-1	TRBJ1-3	CASPQGTNTIYF
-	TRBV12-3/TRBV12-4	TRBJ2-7	CASSSSDLLEQYF
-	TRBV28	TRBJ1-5	CASSPRQGIDQPQHF
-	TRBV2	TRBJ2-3	CASSTLATVTITDTQYF
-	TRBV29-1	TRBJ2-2	CSARFGQGALAGELFF
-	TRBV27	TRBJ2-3	CASSPLVGVGTDTQYF
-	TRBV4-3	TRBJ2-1	CASSQEDRVNEQFF
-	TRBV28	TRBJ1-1	CASRGPSTGWTEAFF
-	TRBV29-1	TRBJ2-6	CSVVSTGANVLTF